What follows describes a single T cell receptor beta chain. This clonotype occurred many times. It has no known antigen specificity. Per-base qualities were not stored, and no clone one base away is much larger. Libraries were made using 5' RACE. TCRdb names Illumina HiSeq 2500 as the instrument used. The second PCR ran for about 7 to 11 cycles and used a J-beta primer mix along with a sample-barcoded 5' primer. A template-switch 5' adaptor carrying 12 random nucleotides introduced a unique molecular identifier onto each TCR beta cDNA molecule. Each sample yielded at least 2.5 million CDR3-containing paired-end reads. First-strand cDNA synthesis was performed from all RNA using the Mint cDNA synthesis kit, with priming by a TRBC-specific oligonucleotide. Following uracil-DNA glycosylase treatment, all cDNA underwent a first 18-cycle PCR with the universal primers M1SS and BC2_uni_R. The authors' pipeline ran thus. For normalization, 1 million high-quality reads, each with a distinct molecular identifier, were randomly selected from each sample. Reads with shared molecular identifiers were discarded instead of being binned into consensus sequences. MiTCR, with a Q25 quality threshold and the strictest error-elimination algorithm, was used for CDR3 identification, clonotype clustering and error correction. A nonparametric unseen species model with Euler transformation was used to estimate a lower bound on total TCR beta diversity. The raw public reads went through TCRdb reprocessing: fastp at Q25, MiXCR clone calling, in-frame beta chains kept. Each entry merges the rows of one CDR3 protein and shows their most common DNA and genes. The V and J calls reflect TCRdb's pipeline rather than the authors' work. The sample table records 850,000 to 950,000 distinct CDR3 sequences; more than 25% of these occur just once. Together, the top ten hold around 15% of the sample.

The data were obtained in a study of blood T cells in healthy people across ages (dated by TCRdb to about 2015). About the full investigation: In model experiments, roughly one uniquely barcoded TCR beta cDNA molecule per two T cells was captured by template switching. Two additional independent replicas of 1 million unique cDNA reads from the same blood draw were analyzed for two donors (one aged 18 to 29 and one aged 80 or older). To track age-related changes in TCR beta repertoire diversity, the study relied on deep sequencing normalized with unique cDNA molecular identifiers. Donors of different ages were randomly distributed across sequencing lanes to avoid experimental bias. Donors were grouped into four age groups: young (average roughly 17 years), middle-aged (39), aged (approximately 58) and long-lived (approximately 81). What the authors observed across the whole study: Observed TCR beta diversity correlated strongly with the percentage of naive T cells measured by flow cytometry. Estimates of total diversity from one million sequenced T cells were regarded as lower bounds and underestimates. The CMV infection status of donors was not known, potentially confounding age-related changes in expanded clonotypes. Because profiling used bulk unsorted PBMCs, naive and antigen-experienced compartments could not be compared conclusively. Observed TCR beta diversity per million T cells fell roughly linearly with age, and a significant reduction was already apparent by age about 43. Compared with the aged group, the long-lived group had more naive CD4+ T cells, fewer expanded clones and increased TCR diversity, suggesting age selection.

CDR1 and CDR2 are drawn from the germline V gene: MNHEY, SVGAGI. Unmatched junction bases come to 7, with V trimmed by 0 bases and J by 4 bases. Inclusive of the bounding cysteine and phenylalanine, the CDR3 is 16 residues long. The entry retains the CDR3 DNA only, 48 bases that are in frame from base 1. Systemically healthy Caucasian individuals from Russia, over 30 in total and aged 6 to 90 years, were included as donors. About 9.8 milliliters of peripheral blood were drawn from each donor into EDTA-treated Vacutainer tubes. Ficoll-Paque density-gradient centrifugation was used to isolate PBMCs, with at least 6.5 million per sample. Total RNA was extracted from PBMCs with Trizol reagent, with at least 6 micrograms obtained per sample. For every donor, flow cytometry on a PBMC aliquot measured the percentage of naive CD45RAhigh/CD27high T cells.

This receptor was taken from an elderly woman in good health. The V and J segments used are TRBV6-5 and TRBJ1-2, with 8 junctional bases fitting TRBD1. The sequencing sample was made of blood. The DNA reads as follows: TGTGCCAGCAGTTACTCGACAGGGGTGGCCTCCTATGGCTACACCTTC. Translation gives CASSYSTGVASYGYTF.